This T cell receptor (beta chain) was captured in a study of human T cells and chemical hapten exposure. Overall study context: TCR yield per sample varied, mainly due to pooled library volumes.

TCRdb reanalysed the RACE reads using MiXCR and keeps one entry per CDR3 protein. This sample has tens of thousands of distinct CDR3 sequences, with over 10% found just once. Noted time point: patch test 3, about 24 weeks after DPC sensitization. Documented treatment: therapeutic diphenylcyclopropenone sensitization with weekly scalp DPC. The source is a man aged 25 to 40 with alopecia areata. Some clones in this sample may be carry-over from other donors' samples. This specimen consisted of whole blood, obtained in connection with sensitization to the hapten diphenylcyclopropenone (DPC).

This CDR3 is CATRGQTMNTEAFF. Here the CDR3 DNA reads TGTGCCACTAGGGGACAGACAATGAACACTGAAGCTTTCTTT. The gene calls are TRBV6-2 or TRBV6-3 and TRBJ1-1, with 7 bases fitting TRBD1. The CDR3 runs 14 residues. V lost 10 bases and J lost 0; bases outside the gene matches: 8. The germline gives CDR1 MNHEY, CDR2 SVGEGT.